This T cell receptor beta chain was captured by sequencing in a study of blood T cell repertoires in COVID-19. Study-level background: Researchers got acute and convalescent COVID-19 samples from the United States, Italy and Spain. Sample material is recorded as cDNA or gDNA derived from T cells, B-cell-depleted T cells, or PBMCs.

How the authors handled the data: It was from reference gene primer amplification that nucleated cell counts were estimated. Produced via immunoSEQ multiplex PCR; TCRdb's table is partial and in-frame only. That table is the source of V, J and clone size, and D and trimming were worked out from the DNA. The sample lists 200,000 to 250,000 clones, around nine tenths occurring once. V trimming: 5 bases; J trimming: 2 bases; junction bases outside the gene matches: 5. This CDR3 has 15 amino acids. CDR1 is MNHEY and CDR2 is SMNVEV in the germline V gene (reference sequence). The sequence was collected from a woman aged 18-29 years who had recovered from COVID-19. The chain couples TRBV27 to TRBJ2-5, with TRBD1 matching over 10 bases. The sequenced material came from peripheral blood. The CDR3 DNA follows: TGTGCCAGCAGTCACCGGGACAGGGGACAAGAGACCCAGTACTTC. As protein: CASSHRDRGQETQYF.